This section outlines one T cell receptor (beta chain) sequence together with its context. Its target is not known. This CDR3 is 16 amino acids long. In germline, CDR1 is MNHEY, CDR2 SVGAGI. J lost 7 bases, V lost 0 bases, and 4 bases had no gene match. These data come from a study of cytomegalovirus exposure and HLA in healthy donors. Study details: Of the donors genotyped, approximately 400 in all, 75% to 85% fell in the Caucasian-associated ancestry cluster.

The PCR made use of 60 Vbeta and 13 Jbeta primers. Assay used: immunoSEQ multiplex PCR; TCRdb lists only in-frame clones, some missing. The table has approximately 150,000 clones, approximately 80% seen once. The study, taken as a whole, reports: Later analysis demonstrated an association between a missense DCLRE1C variant and TCR beta V- and J-gene trimming. A previous analysis found most TCR beta V segments productive roughly 90% or roughly 30% of the time.

Sequenced sample: PBMCs. The chain has TRBV6-5 and TRBJ2-1; TRBD2 aligns across 12 bases. The TCR was taken from a woman in her late teens or twenties in good health and CMV-seronegative. The CDR3 is CASSYSLAGGRNEQFF. The CDR3 bases are TGTGCCAGCAGTTACTCACTAGCGGGAGGTAGGAATGAGCAGTTCTTC.